These T cell receptor beta chains were read from a single sample in a study of identical twins. Each CDR3 protein gets one entry after TCRdb re-called the 5' RACE reads with MiXCR. The table shows 400,000 to 500,000 distinct CDR3 sequences, with roughly an eighth occurring only once. These sequences were also reported in another study, on yellow fever vaccine responses in identical twins.

Specimen: CD4+ T cells sorted from blood. Source of these receptors: a woman younger than 35 in good health. The CDR3 runs from the conserved cysteine through the conserved F or W. Fields, in order: J gene, V gene, clone size, CDR3 protein. The listing skips clone size in some rows; elsewhere it reads once, few, many or a size class.

TRBJ1-5	TRBV19	many	CASRRQENQPQHF
TRBJ2-5	TRBV19	few	CASSTAGAQETQYF
TRBJ2-1	TRBV29-1	-	CSVRNRGSYNEQFF
TRBJ2-1	TRBV11-2	many	CASRSRLGPAVAEQFF
TRBJ1-4	TRBV12-3/TRBV12-4	few	CASNRVGEKLFF
TRBJ2-7	TRBV27	few	CASSLQTSGRGEQYF
TRBJ1-5	TRBV2	-	CASSAASKPNQPQHF
TRBJ2-7	TRBV7-2	-	CASSPRTGTSYEQYF
TRBJ2-7	TRBV20-1	-	CSARIGAGERGGYEQYF
TRBJ2-1	TRBV7-2	few	CASSLGGTGGSREQFF
TRBJ2-3	TRBV29-1	-	CSVEYAGVGTDTQYF
TRBJ2-7	TRBV19	few	CASSIKGGSYEQYF
TRBJ2-3	TRBV14	few	CASSQDSQGAWADTQYF
TRBJ2-7	TRBV11-3	few	CASSLSWGGEQYF
TRBJ2-3	TRBV5-1	-	CASSLDNREIDMQYF